These 21 T cell receptor beta chains were all obtained from the same sample, sequenced in a study of T cell responses to AZD1222 COVID-19 vaccine (dated by TCRdb to about 2021). What this sample's time point label stands for: about 28 days (+/-7) after the second vaccine dose. The intended sense of this specimen's treatment or condition label: meningococcal conjugate vaccine given as trial control. To prepare the library, the immunoSEQ multiplex PCR assay was applied. Imported from immuneACCESS, the table was reduced by TCRdb to in-frame sequences with V and J called. These copies leave out some clones; in studies compared against another copy, an unresolved V gene accounts for under half, and the cause of the remainder is not known. For this sample the table gives 150,000 to 200,000 clones, of which 90% to 95% were detected only once. 3.6% of the sample goes to the ten largest clones. The starting material was peripheral blood, obtained 28 days after the second dose of the MenACWY control vaccine. Receptors originate from an adult who received the MenACWY meningococcal vaccine as a control.

This chain uses TRBV11-2 with TRBJ2-7; TRBD2 matches 11 bases. This CDR3 has 14 residues. Germline V gene sequence: CDR1 SGHAT, CDR2 FQNNGV. Trimming at V came to 5 bases and at J to 6 bases, leaving 6 bases not matched to a gene. This CDR3 reads CASSLAGGVFEQYF. CDR3 nucleotides: TGTGCCAGCAGCCTAGCGGGAGGTGTGTTCGAGCAGTACTTC.

This chain links TRBV18 with TRBJ2-1; 10 bases are a match to TRBD1. Germline CDR1 is KGHSH and CDR2 is LQKENI. The J segment lost 5 bases and the V segment lost 3 bases, leaving 13 bases of the junction unmatched. The CDR3 spans 18 residues. The CDR3 nucleotides are TGTGCCAGCTCACCGAGCGGCGGGACAGGGGCGCCCGACAATGAGCAGTTCTTC. The encoded protein is CASSPSGGTGAPDNEQFF.

The CDR3 loop reads CASSLGFRPDGELFF. The CDR3 region has the DNA TGTGCCAGCAGCTTAGGGTTCCGACCGGATGGGGAGCTGTTTTTT. The chain carries TRBV7-9 and TRBJ2-2; D remains ambiguous. The ends were cut back, 1 base at V and 8 bases at J, with 14 bases in the middle. This CDR3 has 15 residues. The germline CDR1 and CDR2 sequences are SEHNR and FQNEAQ (reference sequence).

This chain connects TRBV6-5 to TRBJ1-2; a possible D gene is TRBD1 (5 bases). This CDR3 has 13 amino acids. Germline CDR1 MNHEY, CDR2 SVGAGI. The V end lost 2 bases, the J end lost 4 bases, and 8 bases lay between the germline ends. The CDR3 reads CASSYGDSYGYTF. DNA of the CDR3: TGTGCCAGCAGTTACGGCGACAGCTATGGCTACACCTTC.

The rearrangement links TRBV7-2 to TRBJ2-2; 8 bases are a match to TRBD2. This CDR3 has 15 amino acids. J lost 3 bases, V lost 8 bases, and 8 bases had no gene match. Germline loops: CDR1 SGHTA, CDR2 FQGNSA. The CDR3 region has the DNA TGTGCCAGCTCAAGCGGGAGTGGTTACACCGGGGAGCTGTTTTTT. The encoded protein is CASSSGSGYTGELFF.

This clone has just one count. The chain links TRBV28 to TRBJ1-2, with 9 bases aligning to TRBD1. The ends lost 5 bases at V and 4 bases at J; junction bases unmatched: 5. Per the germline V gene, CDR1 is MDHEN and CDR2 is SYDVKM. This CDR3 comprises 14 residues. The chain's CDR3 is CASSGDREVYGYTF. For the CDR3, the DNA is TGTGCCAGCAGTGGGGACAGGGAAGTCTATGGCTACACCTTC.

The V call is TRBV5-8, the J call TRBJ2-7, with D possibly TRBD1 on 5 matching bases. The CDR3 has 15 residues. V shed 1 base and J shed 1 base, with 12 bases lying between them. Germline V CDR1 and CDR2: SGHTS, YDEGEE. CDR3 DNA sequence: TGTGCCAGCAGCTTGTTAGGGGTTCCGTCCTACGAGCAGTACTTC. Protein product: CASSLLGVPSYEQYF.

With regard to this clone: Other nucleotide sequences in the sample specify the same CDR3. J is TRBJ2-1 and V is TRBV5-1, with no clear D. This CDR3 region has 14 residues. Germline lookup yields CDR1 SGHRS and CDR2 YFSETQ. Trimming took 0 bases from V and 0 from J, leaving 4 bases between them. CDR3 in amino acids: CASSLGSSYNEQFF. CDR3 nucleotide sequence: TGCGCCAGCAGCTTGGGAAGCTCCTACAATGAGCAGTTCTTC.

The chain joins TRBV12-3 or TRBV12-4 to TRBJ1-1; D gene ambiguous. The CDR3 has 13 amino acids. Trimming pared 0 bases from V and 10 bases from J, leaving 12 bases between. Here the CDR3 reads CASSLATGSGAFF. As DNA, the CDR3 is TGTGCCAGCAGTTTAGCTACCGGTTCTGGAGCTTTCTTT.

The chain links TRBV24-1 to TRBJ1-5; TRBD1 aligns across 11 bases. The germline V gene encodes CDR1 KGHDR and CDR2 SFDVKD. The CDR3 totals 15 residues. V trimming: 3 bases; J trimming: 10 bases; junction bases outside the gene matches: 7. CDR3 loop: CATSDGDRGYRPQHF. For the CDR3, the DNA is TGTGCCACCAGTGATGGGGACAGGGGGTATCGACCCCAGCATTTT.

V gene TRBV30 combines with J gene TRBJ1-1; a weak D match, TRBD1 (6 bases). The germline V gene has CDR1 GTSNPN and CDR2 SVGIG (reference sequence). Trimming pared 5 bases from V and 3 bases from J, leaving 10 bases between. The length of the CDR3 is 12 residues. CDR3 in amino acids: CAWGGSDTEAFF. CDR3 coding DNA: TGTGCCTGGGGGGGCTCGGACACTGAAGCTTTCTTT.

This clone came up once. This chain joins TRBV7-8 and TRBJ2-3; the D gene is possibly TRBD2 (5 bases). Germline values: CDR1 SGHVS, CDR2 FQNEAQ. V was pared by 5 bases and J by 2 bases, with 14 bases between. CDR3 length equals 15 residues. DNA of the CDR3: TGTGCCAGCAGCCCCGAGGGCGGAGACACAGATACGCAGTATTTT. Translation gives CASSPEGGDTDTQYF.

The chain links TRBV28 to TRBJ2-2; D uncertain. Germline-derived CDR1 and CDR2 are MDHEN and SYDVKM. CDR3 length: 14 amino acids. The V and J ends lost 5 bases and 5 bases respectively, with 12 bases between them. In DNA form, the CDR3 reads TGTGCCAGCAGTCCCATAGTGAGGACCGGGGAGCTGTTTTTT. Encoded protein: CASSPIVRTGELFF.

This sequence joins TRBV19 and TRBJ2-1; D may be TRBD2 (7 bases). V lost 8 bases, J lost 6 bases, and 23 bases lay in between. Germline CDR1 reads LNHDA; CDR2 reads SQIVND (reference sequence). This CDR3 has 16 amino acids. The CDR3 loop is CASRSRGGEWGNEQFF. The CDR3 region has the DNA TGTGCCAGTCGCTCTAGAGGGGGGGAGTGGGGCAATGAGCAGTTCTTC.

This chain connects TRBV5-1 to TRBJ2-2; D remains unclear. The length of the CDR3 is 13 residues. Trimming took 3 bases from V and 6 from J, leaving 9 bases between them. Germline CDR1 SGHRS, CDR2 YFSETQ. The CDR3: CASSYDLSGELFF. The DNA of the CDR3 is TGCGCCAGCAGCTATGACCTTTCCGGGGAGCTGTTTTTT.

The V call is TRBV5-5, the J call TRBJ2-3, with 10 nucleotides matching TRBD2. Germline V gives CDR1 SGHKS, CDR2 YYEKEE (reference sequence). With V trimmed by 0 bases and J by 6 bases, 7 bases remained unmatched. There are 16 residues in the CDR3. CDR3 nucleotides: TGTGCCAGCAGCTTGGAACCAGCGGGAGGGAGGGATACGCAGTATTTT. Amino acids: CASSLEPAGGRDTQYF.

J is TRBJ1-2 and V is TRBV24-1; no reliable D call. Per germline, CDR1 KGHDR and CDR2 SFDVKD. Trimming cost V 3 bases and J 7 bases, with 11 bases left between them. CDR3 size: 13 residues. CDR3 loop: CATSDPTRGGYTF. The CDR3 bases are TGTGCCACCAGTGATCCGACCCGTGGTGGCTACACCTTC.

V is TRBV2 and J is TRBJ2-1; tentatively, D is TRBD2 (7 bases). This CDR3 spans 15 amino acids. The V gene lost 8 bases and the J gene lost 1 base, with 15 bases spanning the gap. Germline V gene sequence: CDR1 SNHLY, CDR2 FYNNEI. The CDR3 sequence is CASGRGGGSYNEQFF. The DNA of the CDR3 is TGTGCCAGCGGGAGGGGGGGAGGATCCTACAATGAGCAGTTCTTC.

The CDR3 DNA follows: TGTGCCAGTAGTATACGGCAGGGGGGGATAGATACGCAGTATTTT. It is translated as CASSIRQGGIDTQYF. The chain recombines TRBV19 with TRBJ2-3, with D perhaps matching TRBD1 or TRBD2 (7 bases each). Trimming removed 2 bases from V and 5 bases from J, with 14 bases in between. Germline V gene lookup returns CDR1 LNHDA and CDR2 SQIVND (reference sequence). This CDR3 is built from 15 residues.

This clone appeared once. The chain employs TRBV7-2 and TRBJ2-7, with D hard to call. CDR1 and CDR2 from the germline V gene are SGHTA and FQGNSA. The CDR3 has 15 amino acids. The V end was cut by 6 bases, the J end by 4 bases, with 19 bases between. The CDR3 DNA reads as TGTGCCAGCAGTCCCAGGTGGGGATCAGTATACGAGCAGTACTTC. It translates to CASSPRWGSVYEQYF.

This clone was observed a few times. The chain carries TRBV5-6 and TRBJ2-1; possible D gene TRBD2, 6 bases. The V end was cut by 7 bases, the J end by 6 bases, with 17 bases between. Per germline, CDR1 SGHDT and CDR2 YYEEEE. The CDR3 is 14 amino acids. CDR3 bases: TGTGCCAGCCTAAAGCGGGCCGCGGGCAATGAGCAGTTCTTC. Translating it yields CASLKRAAGNEQFF.